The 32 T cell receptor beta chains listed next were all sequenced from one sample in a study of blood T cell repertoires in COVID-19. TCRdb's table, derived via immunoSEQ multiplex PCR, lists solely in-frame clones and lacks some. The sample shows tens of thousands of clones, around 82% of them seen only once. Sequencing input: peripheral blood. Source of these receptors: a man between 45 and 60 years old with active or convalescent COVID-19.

The CDR3: CASELTGGGYEQYF. In DNA, the CDR3 is TGTGCCAGCGAACTAACAGGGGGGGGCTACGAGCAGTACTTC. The V call is TRBV6-5, the J call TRBJ2-7; TRBD1 might be the D (8 bases). The CDR3 spans 14 residues. The germline V gene encodes CDR1 MNHEY and CDR2 SVGAGI. Trimming took 8 bases from V and 3 from J, leaving 17 bases between them.

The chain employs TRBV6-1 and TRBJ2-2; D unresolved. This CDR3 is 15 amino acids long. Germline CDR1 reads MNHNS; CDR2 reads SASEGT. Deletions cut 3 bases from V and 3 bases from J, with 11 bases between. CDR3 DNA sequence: TGTGCCAGCAGTGAGGCAGGATTAGACACCGGGGAGCTGTTTTTT. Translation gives CASSEAGLDTGELFF.

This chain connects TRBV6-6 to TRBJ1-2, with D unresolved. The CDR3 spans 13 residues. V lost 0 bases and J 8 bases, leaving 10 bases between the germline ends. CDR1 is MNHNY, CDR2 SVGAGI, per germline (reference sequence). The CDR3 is CASSYSTGRGYTF. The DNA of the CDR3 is TGTGCCAGCAGTTACTCGACGGGGAGGGGCTACACCTTC.

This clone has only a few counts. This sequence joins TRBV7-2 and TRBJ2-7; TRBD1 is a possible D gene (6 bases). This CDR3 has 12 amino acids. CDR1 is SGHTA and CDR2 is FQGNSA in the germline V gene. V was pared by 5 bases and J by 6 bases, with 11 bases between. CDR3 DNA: TGTGCCAGCAGCCGCCAGGGGCGCGAGCAGTACTTC. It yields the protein CASSRQGREQYF.

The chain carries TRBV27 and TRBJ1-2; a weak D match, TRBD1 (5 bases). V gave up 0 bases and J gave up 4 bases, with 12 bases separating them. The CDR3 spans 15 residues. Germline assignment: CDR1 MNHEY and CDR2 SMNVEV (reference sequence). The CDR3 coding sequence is TGTGCCAGCAGTTTATCTACAGGACCTACCTATGGCTACACCTTC. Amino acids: CASSLSTGPTYGYTF.

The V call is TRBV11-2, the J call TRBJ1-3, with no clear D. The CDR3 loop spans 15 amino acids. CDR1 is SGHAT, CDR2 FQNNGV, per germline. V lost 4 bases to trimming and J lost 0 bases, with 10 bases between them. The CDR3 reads CASSSHMVSGNTIYF. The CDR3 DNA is TGTGCCAGCAGCTCCCACATGGTCTCTGGAAACACCATATATTTT. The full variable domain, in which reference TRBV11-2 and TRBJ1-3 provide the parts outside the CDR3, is EAGVAQSPRYKIIEKRQSVAFWCNPISGHATLYWYQQILGQGPKLLIQFQNNGVVDDSQLPKDRFSAERLKGVDSTLKIQPAKLEDSAVYLCASSSHMVSGNTIYFGEGSWLTVV.

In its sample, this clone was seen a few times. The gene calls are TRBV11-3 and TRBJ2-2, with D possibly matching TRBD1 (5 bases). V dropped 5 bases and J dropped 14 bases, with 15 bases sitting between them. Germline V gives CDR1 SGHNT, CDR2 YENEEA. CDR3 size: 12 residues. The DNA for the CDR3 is TGTGCCAGCAGCCAAGAGCTAGGGGCACTGTTTTTT. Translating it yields CASSQELGALFF.

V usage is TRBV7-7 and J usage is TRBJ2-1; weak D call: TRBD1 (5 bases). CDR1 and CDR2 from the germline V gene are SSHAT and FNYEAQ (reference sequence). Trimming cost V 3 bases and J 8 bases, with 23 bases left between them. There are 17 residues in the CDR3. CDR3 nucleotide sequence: TGTGCCAGCAGCTTTGGTTTCAGGGTAGGTTCGTTCGATGAGCAGTTCTTC. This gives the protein CASSFGFRVGSFDEQFF.

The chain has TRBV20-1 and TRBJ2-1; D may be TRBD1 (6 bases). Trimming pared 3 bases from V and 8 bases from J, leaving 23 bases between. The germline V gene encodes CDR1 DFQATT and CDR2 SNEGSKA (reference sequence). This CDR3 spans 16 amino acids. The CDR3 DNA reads TGCAGTGCTAGTCCCACTTACGGAATGGGGGCGGATGAGCAGTTCTTC. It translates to CSASPTYGMGADEQFF.

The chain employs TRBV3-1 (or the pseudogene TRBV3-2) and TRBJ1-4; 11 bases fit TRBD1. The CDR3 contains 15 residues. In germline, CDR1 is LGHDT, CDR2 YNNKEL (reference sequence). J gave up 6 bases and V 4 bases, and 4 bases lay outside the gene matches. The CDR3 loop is CASSPGQGDYEKLFF. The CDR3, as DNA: TGTGCCAGCAGCCCGGGACAGGGGGATTATGAAAAACTGTTTTTT.

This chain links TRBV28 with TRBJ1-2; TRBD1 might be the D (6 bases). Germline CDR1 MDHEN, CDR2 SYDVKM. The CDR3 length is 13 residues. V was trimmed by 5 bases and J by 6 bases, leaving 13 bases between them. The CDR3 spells CASSGRGGHGYTF. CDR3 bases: TGTGCCAGCAGTGGGAGAGGGGGTCATGGCTACACCTTC.

In DNA form, the CDR3 reads TGCGCCAGCAGGCCGGGGGGGCATAACACCGGGGAGCTGTTTTTT. Amino acids: CASRPGGHNTGELFF. The V and J genes are TRBV5-1 and TRBJ2-2; 8 bases agree with TRBD2. Germline V gene data show CDR1 as SGHRS and CDR2 as YFSETQ. The length of the CDR3 is 15 residues. J gave up 2 bases and V 5 bases, and 5 bases lay outside the gene matches.

Here the CDR3 DNA reads TGTGCCAGCAGCTTAGCGGCTCGCAGGTCGAGCTCCTATAATTCACCCCTCCACTTT. Encoded protein: CASSLAARRSSSYNSPLHF. The V call is TRBV7-9, the J call TRBJ1-6; no firm D call. V was clipped by 0 bases and J by 0 bases, with 15 bases between them. The CDR3 contains 19 residues. Germline lookup yields CDR1 SEHNR and CDR2 FQNEAQ (reference sequence).

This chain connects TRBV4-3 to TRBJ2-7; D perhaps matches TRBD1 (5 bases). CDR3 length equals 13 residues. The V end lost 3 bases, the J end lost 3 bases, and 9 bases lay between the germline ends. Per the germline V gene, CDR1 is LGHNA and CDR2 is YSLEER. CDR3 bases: TGCGCCAGCAGCCATGCCGACAGCTACGAGCAGTACTTC. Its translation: CASSHADSYEQYF.

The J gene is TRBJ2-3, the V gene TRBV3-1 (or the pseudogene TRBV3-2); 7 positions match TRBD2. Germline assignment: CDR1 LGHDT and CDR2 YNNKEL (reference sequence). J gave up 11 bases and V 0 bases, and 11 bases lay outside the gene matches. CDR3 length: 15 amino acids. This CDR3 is CASSQDAGTNGGQYF. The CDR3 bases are TGTGCCAGCAGCCAAGATGCCGGGACTAATGGGGGGCAGTATTTT.

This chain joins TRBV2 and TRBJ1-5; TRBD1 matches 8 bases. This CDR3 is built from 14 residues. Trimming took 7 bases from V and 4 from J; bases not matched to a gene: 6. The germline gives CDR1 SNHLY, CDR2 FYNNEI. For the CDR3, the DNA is TGTGCCAGCACCGGACAGGGACGGAATCAGCCCCAGCATTTT. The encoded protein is CASTGQGRNQPQHF.

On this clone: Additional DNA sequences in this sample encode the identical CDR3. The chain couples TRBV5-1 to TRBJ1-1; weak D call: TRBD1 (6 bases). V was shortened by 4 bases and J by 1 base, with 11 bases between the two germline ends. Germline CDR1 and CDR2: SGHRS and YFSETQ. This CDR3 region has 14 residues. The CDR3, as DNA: TGCGCCAGCAGCCTACAGGGCGGGAACACTGAAGCTTTCTTT. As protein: CASSLQGGNTEAFF.

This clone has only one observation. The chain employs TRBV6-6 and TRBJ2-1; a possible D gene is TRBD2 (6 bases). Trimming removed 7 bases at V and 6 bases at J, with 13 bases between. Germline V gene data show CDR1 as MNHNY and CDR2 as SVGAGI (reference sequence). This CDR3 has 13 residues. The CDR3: CASTSGGVNEQFF. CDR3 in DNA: TGTGCCAGCACCTCAGGAGGGGTCAATGAGCAGTTCTTC.

In DNA, the CDR3 is TGTGCCACCCGTTCGGGACAGGGACCCCACGAGCAGTACGTC. Its protein product is CATRSGQGPHEQYV. This sequence joins TRBV28 and TRBJ2-7, with 9 bases lining up with TRBD1. V was pared by 10 bases and J by 5 bases, with 12 bases of the junction left unmatched. This CDR3 region has 14 residues. Germline CDR1 reads MDHEN; CDR2 reads SYDVKM.

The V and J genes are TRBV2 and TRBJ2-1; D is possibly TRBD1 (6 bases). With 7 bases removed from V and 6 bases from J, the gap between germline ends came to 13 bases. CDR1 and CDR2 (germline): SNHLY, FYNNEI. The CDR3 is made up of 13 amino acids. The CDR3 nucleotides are TGTGCCAGCACCCTCTTAGGGGGCAATGAGCAGTTCTTC. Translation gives CASTLLGGNEQFF.

CDR3 in amino acids: CASSETGNNSPLHF. For the CDR3, the DNA is TGTGCCAGCTCGGAGACAGGGAACAATTCACCCCTCCACTTT. The chain links TRBV3-1 (or the pseudogene TRBV3-2) to TRBJ1-6; 7 nucleotides match TRBD1. The germline V gene has CDR1 LGHDT and CDR2 YNNKEL (reference sequence). The V and J ends lost 8 bases and 7 bases, in that order; junction bases with no gene match: 8. The CDR3 sequence is 14 residues long.

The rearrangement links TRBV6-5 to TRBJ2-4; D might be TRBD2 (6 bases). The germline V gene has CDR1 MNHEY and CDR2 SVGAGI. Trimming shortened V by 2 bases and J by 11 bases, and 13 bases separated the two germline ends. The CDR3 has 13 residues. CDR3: CASSYDREQVQYF. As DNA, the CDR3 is TGTGCCAGCAGTTACGATCGGGAGCAAGTTCAGTACTTC.

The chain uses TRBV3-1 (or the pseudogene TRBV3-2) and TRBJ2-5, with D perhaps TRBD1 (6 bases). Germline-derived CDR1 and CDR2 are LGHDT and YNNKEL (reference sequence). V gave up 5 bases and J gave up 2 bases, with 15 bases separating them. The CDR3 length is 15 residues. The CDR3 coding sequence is TGTGCCAGCAGCTTACCACAGGGTATGCAAGAGACCCAGTACTTC. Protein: CASSLPQGMQETQYF.

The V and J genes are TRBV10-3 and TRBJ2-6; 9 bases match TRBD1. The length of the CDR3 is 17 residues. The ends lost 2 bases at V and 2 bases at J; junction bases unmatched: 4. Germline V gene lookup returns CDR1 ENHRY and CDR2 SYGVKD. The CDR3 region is CAISERTGEAGANVLTF. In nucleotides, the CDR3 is TGTGCCATCAGTGAGAGGACAGGGGAGGCTGGGGCCAACGTCCTGACTTTC.

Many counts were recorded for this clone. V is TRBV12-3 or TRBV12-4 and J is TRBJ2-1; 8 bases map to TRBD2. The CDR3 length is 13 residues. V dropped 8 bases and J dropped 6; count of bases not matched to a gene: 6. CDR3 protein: CASSRGGSNEQFF. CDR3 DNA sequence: TGTGCCAGCTCACGGGGGGGGAGCAATGAGCAGTTCTTC.

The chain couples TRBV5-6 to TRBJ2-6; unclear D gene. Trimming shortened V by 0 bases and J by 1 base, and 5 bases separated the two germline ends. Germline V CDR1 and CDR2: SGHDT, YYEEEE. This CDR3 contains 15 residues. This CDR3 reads CASSLGVSGANVLTF. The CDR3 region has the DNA TGTGCCAGCAGCTTGGGAGTTTCTGGGGCCAACGTCCTGACTTTC.

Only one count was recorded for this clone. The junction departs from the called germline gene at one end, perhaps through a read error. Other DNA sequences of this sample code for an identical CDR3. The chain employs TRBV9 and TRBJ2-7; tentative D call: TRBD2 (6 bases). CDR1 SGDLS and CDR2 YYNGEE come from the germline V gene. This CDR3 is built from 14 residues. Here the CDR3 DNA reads TGTGCCAGTAGCGTAGGTACGGGAGTCTACGAGCAGTACTTC. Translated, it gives CASSVGTGVYEQYF.

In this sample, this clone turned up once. CDR3 DNA sequence: TGTGCCAGTAGTATAGGACAGGGGAACCCCTTAATAAATGAGCAGTTCTTC. It specifies CASSIGQGNPLINEQFF. The chain has TRBV19 and TRBJ2-1, with TRBD1 matching 8 bases. Germline V lookup: CDR1 LNHDA, CDR2 SQIVND (reference sequence). CDR3 length: 17 residues. V shed 1 base and J 7 bases; nucleotides not matched to a gene: 12.

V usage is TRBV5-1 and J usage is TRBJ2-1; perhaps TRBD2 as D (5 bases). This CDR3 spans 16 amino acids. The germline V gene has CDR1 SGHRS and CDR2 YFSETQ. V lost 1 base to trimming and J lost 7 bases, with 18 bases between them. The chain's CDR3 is CASSLTGRVGENEQFF. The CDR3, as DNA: TGCGCCAGCAGCTTGACGGGGAGAGTCGGGGAAAATGAGCAGTTCTTC.

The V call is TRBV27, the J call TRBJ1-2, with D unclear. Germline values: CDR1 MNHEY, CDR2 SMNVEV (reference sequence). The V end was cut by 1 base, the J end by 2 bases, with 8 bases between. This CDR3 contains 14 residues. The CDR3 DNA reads TGTGCCAGCAGTTTATTCGGGGAAAACTATGGCTACACCTTC. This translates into CASSLFGENYGYTF.

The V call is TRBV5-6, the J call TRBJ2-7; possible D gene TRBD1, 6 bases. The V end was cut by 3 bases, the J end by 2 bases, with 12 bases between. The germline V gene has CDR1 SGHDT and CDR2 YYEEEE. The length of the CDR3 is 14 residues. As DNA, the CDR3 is TGTGCCAGCAGCTCTCAGGGGAAAACCTACGAGCAGTACTTC. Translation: CASSSQGKTYEQYF. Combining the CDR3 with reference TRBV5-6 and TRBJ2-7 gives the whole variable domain DAGVTQSPTHLIKTRGQQVTLRCSPKSGHDTVSWYQQALGQGPQFIFQYYEEEERQRGNFPDRFSGHQFPNYSSELNVNALLLGDSALYLCASSSQGKTYEQYFGPGTRLTVT.

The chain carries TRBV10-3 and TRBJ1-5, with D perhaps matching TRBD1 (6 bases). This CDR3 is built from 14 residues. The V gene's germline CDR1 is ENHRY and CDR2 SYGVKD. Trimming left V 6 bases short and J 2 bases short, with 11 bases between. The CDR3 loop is CAISGDIGNQPQHF. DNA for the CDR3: TGTGCCATCAGCGGGGACATTGGCAATCAGCCCCAGCATTTT.